Each of the 3 T cell receptor beta chains below was sequenced from the same sample in a study of blood T cell repertoires in COVID-19. Libraries were prepared by immunoSEQ multiplex PCR; TCRdb keeps only in-frame clonotypes and omits some of them. The data contain about 210,000 clones, more than 70% of them seen just once; the ten biggest clones take up 2.5% to 3%. The sample taken for sequencing was peripheral blood. Receptors originate from a middle-aged man with active or convalescent COVID-19.

The chain couples TRBV18 to TRBJ1-5, with TRBD1 as a possible D gene (5 bases). The CDR3 consists of 15 residues. Trimming took 0 bases from V and 4 from J, leaving 10 bases between them. Germline V lookup: CDR1 KGHSH, CDR2 LQKENI. The CDR3 nucleotides are TGTGCCAGCTCACCACCGGGGGGGTCAAATCAGCCCCAGCATTTT. It yields the protein CASSPPGGSNQPQHF. The entire variable domain, with the rest obtained from reference TRBV18 and TRBJ1-5, is as follows: NAGVMQNPRHLVRRRGQEARLRCSPMKGHSHVYWYRQLPEEGLKFMVYLQKENIIDESGMPKERFSAEFPKEGPSILRIQQVVRGDSAAYFCASSPPGGSNQPQHFGDGTRLSIL.

This chain links TRBV14 with TRBJ2-1, with TRBD2 matching over 14 bases. The V and J ends lost 8 bases and 6 bases, in that order; junction bases with no gene match: 9. This CDR3 has 16 residues. Germline lookup yields CDR1 SGHDN and CDR2 FVKESK. This CDR3 is CASPGQTSGGGNEQFF. In DNA form, the CDR3 reads TGTGCCAGCCCGGGGCAGACTAGCGGGGGGGGCAATGAGCAGTTCTTC.

The V and J genes are TRBV21-1 and TRBJ2-3; the table's D call, TRBD2, has no DNA check behind it. TRBV21-1 has pseudogene status. The CDR3 length is 15 residues. This chain's CDR3 is CASSKAGLVSDTQYF. As DNA, the CDR3 is TGTGCCAGCAGCAAAGCGGGACTAGTGTCGGATACGCAGTATTTT.